This T cell receptor (beta chain) was recorded in a study of blood T cell repertoires in COVID-19. This clone was seen only a few times. The CDR3 spans 14 residues. Looked up from germline, CDR1 is MNHEY and CDR2 is SVGAGI. V trimming: 7 bases; J trimming: 2 bases; junction bases outside the gene matches: 3. The data were produced by immunoSEQ multiplex PCR, yet TCRdb's version contains in-frame clones alone and is incomplete. The data show about 160,000 clones, less than 85% seen once. The source material was PBMCs or T cells enriched from blood (not recorded which). The chain recombines TRBV6-5 with TRBJ1-5; 9 bases are a match to TRBD1. This sequence originates from a woman aged 45-65 years who had recovered from COVID-19. CDR3 sequence (DNA): TGTGCCAGCATCCGGGACAGGGGCAATCAGCCCCAGCATTTT. The encoded protein is CASIRDRGNQPQHF.